Listed below are T cell receptor beta chains from one sample, sequenced in a study of vaccination effects on CD4 cells after COVID-19. These receptors have no known antigen. Assay: immunoSEQ multiplex PCR; the TCRdb copy retains only in-frame clones and omits some. The data show tens of thousands of clones, under 85% seen once. Material: CD4+ T cells from PBMCs cultured with HCoV-NL63 spike peptides, obtained before COVID-19 vaccination. The receptors stem from a human donor who received a COVID-19 vaccine. CDR3s leave out the opening cysteine and the closing phenylalanine or tryptophan.

v_call	cdr3_aa
TRBV5-1	ASSISGGNDNEQF
TRBV6-5	ASTPPGRTQETQY
TRBV6-5	ASRAGTSGAHEQF
TRBV6-5	ASSPDRGRTEAF
TRBV9	ASSDSGTYQETQY
TRBV2	ASKKTALTDTQY
TRBV7-9	ASSREQAGNTIY
TRBV18	ASSPVESTDTQY
TRBV15	ATGQGVTGELF
TRBV18	ASSPRGRGGVKLF
TRBV5-1	ASSLGSSPYGYT
TRBV20-1	RATGGETQY
TRBV7-3	ASSFVTGDTDTQY
TRBV10-3	AMGYTNTEAF
TRBV5-1	ASTIEGGTEAF
TRBV5-1	ASSAGGASNEQF